A selection of T cell receptor beta chains follows, all from one sample in a study of blood T cell repertoires in COVID-19. Only in-frame clones appear in the TCRdb table, and some are missing; sequencing was by immunoSEQ multiplex PCR. The table lists some 320,000 clones, under 90% of them singletons. Sequenced material: PBMCs or T cells enriched from blood (not recorded which). The source is a man in his sixties who had recovered from COVID-19. Each CDR3 is given with its conserved first and last residue.

TRBJ2-7	TRBV7-9	CASSPLLGGGQYEQYF
TRBJ2-1	TRBV3-1/TRBV3-2	CASSQEGTFSYNEQFF
TRBJ1-5	TRBV19	CASSTDRGFYSNQPQHF
TRBJ2-7	TRBV27	CASSFLGAYEQYF
TRBJ1-4	TRBV19	CATRYSTTNEKLFF
TRBJ1-2	TRBV11-1	CASSISPTGADGYTF
TRBJ2-1	TRBV24-1	CATSALDSDSHEQFF
TRBJ2-3	TRBV24-1	CATSVSSTDTQYF
TRBJ2-6	TRBV5-1	CASSPAGGPGANVLTF
TRBJ2-7	TRBV28	CASSTGTGGSYEQYF
TRBJ2-5	TRBV5-4	CASSGQGWETQYF
TRBJ1-3	TRBV28	CASSLYSLLSGNTIYF
TRBJ2-1	TRBV30	CAWSIRARSYNEQFF
TRBJ2-4	TRBV20-1	CSASRQGRIAKNIQYF
TRBJ2-4	TRBV4-1	CASSPTGAKNIQYF
TRBJ1-4	TRBV14	CASSLLQGTNEKLFF
TRBJ2-5	TRBV7-7	CASSKTSGEQETQYF
TRBJ1-5	TRBV6-5	CATKGQGPAHTPF
TRBJ2-1	TRBV24-1	CATSDVRQGEDNEQFF
TRBJ2-1	TRBV18	CASSPSGTSGIGSYNEQFF
TRBJ1-6	TRBV6-1	CASSDRGDSPLHF
TRBJ2-7	TRBV11-3	CASSPRTDPYEQYF